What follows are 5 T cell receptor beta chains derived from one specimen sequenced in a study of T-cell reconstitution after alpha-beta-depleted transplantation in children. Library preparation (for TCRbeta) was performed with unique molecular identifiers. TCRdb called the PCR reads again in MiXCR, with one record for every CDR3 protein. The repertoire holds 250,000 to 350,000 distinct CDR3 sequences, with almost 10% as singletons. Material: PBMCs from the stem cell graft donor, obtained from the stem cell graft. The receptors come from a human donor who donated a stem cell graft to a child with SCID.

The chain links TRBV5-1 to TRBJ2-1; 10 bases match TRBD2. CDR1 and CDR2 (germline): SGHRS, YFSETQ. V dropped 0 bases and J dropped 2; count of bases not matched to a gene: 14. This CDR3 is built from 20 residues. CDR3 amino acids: CASSLDSLKLAGGPYNEQFF. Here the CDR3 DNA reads TGCGCCAGCAGCTTGGACTCCCTGAAATTAGCGGGGGGACCCTACAATGAGCAGTTCTTC. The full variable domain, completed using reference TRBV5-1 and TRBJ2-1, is KAGVTQTPRYLIKTRGQQVTLSCSPISGHRSVSWYQQTPGQGLQFLFEYFSETQRNKGNFPGRFSGRQFSNSRSEMNVSTLELGDSALYLCASSLDSLKLAGGPYNEQFFGPGTRLTVL.

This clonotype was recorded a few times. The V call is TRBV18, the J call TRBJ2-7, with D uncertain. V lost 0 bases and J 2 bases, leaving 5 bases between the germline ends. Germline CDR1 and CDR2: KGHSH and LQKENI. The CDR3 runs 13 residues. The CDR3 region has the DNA TGTGCCAGCTCACCACCCCTAGCCTACGAGCAGTACTTC. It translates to CASSPPLAYEQYF.

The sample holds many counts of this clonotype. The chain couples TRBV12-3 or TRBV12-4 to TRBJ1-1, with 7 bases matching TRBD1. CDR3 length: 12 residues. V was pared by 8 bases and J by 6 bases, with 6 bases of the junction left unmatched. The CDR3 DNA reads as TGTGCCAGCGGCAGGGGGGAGTCTGAAGCTTTCTTT. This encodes CASGRGESEAFF.

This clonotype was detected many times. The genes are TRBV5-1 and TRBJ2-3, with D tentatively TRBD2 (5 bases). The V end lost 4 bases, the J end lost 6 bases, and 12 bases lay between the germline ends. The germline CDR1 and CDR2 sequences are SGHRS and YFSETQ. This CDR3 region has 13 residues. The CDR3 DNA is TGCGCCAGCAGCCAAACTAGGCGGGATACGCAGTATTTT. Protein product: CASSQTRRDTQYF.

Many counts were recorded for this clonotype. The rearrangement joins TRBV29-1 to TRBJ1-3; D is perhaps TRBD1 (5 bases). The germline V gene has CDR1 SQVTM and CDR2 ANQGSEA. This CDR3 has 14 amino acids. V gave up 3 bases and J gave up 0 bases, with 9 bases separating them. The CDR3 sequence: CSVDAGGSGNTIYF. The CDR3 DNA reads TGCAGCGTTGATGCCGGGGGCTCTGGAAACACCATATATTTT.